These 26 T cell receptor beta chains originate from one sample sequenced in a study of T-cell memory formation after mild COVID-19. TCRdb used MiXCR to reprocess the 5' RACE reads, holding one entry per CDR3 protein. This sample has roughly 250,000 distinct CDR3 sequences; about 17% occur once, and the top ten carry around 3.8%. Material: PBMCs or a T cell subset sorted from them (not recorded which). The receptors derive from a young man who had mild COVID-19 (a few samples of this study predate the infection). Cell type and time point are not known.

At least ten counts were recorded for this clonotype. V is TRBV4-2 and J is TRBJ2-5, with D uncertain. The germline V gene has CDR1 LGHNA and CDR2 YNFKEQ. This CDR3 spans 14 amino acids. The V and J ends lost 1 base and 2 bases respectively, with 8 bases between them. Here the CDR3 DNA reads TGTGCCAGCAGCCAAGTGGCAGAGCAAGAGACCCAGTACTTC. This sequence encodes CASSQVAEQETQYF.

There are a few counts of this clonotype. The V gene is TRBV5-1, the J gene TRBJ2-2; a possible D gene is TRBD1 (6 bases). Trimming cost V 0 bases and J 5 bases, with 14 bases left between them. From germline, CDR1 is SGHRS and CDR2 YFSETQ. The CDR3 runs to 16 residues. DNA for the CDR3: TGCGCCAGCAGCTTGGCCGTGGGGGCCGAGACCGGGGAGCTGTTTTTT. This encodes CASSLAVGAETGELFF.

The V and J genes are TRBV27 and TRBJ1-2; 7 nucleotides match TRBD1. Trimming took 8 bases from V and 4 from J; bases not matched to a gene: 10. The CDR3 consists of 14 residues. Germline V gives CDR1 MNHEY, CDR2 SMNVEV (reference sequence). CDR3 loop: CASRGDRVSYGYTF. The CDR3 coding sequence is TGTGCCAGCCGCGGTGACAGGGTTTCCTATGGCTACACCTTC.

This chain uses TRBV18 with TRBJ2-7, with D possibly TRBD1 on 6 matching bases. Germline V gene sequence: CDR1 KGHSH, CDR2 LQKENI. This CDR3 region has 13 residues. V was clipped by 3 bases and J by 6 bases, with 12 bases between them. CDR3 region: CASSPGQPSEQYV. The CDR3 DNA reads as TGTGCCAGCTCACCGGGACAACCCTCCGAGCAGTACGTC.

This clonotype was detected only a few times. This chain uses TRBV5-1 with TRBJ1-3; unclear D gene. Germline loops: CDR1 SGHRS, CDR2 YFSETQ. V dropped 0 bases and J dropped 10 bases, with 8 bases sitting between them. This CDR3 is 12 amino acids long. In DNA form, the CDR3 reads TGCGCCAGCAGCTTGGACGGCCGGACCATATATTTT. It yields the protein CASSLDGRTIYF. Drawing the rest from reference TRBV5-1 and TRBJ1-3, the complete variable domain is KAGVTQTPRYLIKTRGQQVTLSCSPISGHRSVSWYQQTPGQGLQFLFEYFSETQRNKGNFPGRFSGRQFSNSRSEMNVSTLELGDSALYLCASSLDGRTIYFGEGSWLTVV.

The J gene is TRBJ1-2, the V gene TRBV29-1; 12 nucleotides match TRBD1. Looked up from germline, CDR1 is SQVTM and CDR2 is ANQGSEA. With V trimmed by 4 bases and J by 5 bases, 5 bases remained unmatched. The CDR3 covers 14 residues. The CDR3 sequence is CSVAGDRGLYGYTF. The CDR3 nucleotides read TGCAGCGTTGCCGGGGACAGGGGGCTGTATGGCTACACCTTC. Drawing the rest from reference TRBV29-1 and TRBJ1-2, the complete variable domain is SAVISQKPSRDICQRGTSLTIQCQVDSQVTMMFWYRQQPGQSLTLIATANQGSEATYESGFVIDKFPISRPNLTFSTLTVSNMSPEDSSIYLCSVAGDRGLYGYTFGSGTRLTVV.

This clonotype was found many times. This rearrangement joins TRBV14 to TRBJ1-6; D remains unclear. The ends were cut back, 1 base at V and 10 bases at J, with 11 bases in the middle. This CDR3 is built from 14 residues. CDR1 is SGHDN, CDR2 FVKESK, per germline. The CDR3 loop reads CASSQGREYSPLHF. In DNA form, the CDR3 reads TGTGCCAGCAGCCAAGGAAGGGAGTACTCACCCCTCCACTTT.

V is TRBV2 and J is TRBJ2-7; 12 bases are a match to TRBD1. The ends lost 7 bases at V and 7 bases at J; junction bases unmatched: 5. Germline-derived CDR1 and CDR2 are SNHLY and FYNNEI. The CDR3 contains 13 residues. CDR3: CASTGTGGGEQYF. In DNA, the CDR3 is TGTGCCAGCACCGGGACAGGGGGCGGGGAGCAGTACTTC.

The chain links TRBV3-1 to TRBJ2-4, with a tentative D call TRBD2 (6 bases). Germline loops: CDR1 LGHDT, CDR2 YNNKEL (reference sequence). Between the trimmed V and J ends, which lost 0 bases and 1 base, there was a span of 19 bases. The CDR3 spans 19 residues. CDR3 loop: CASSQERDSRNGAKNIQYF. The CDR3 DNA sequence: TGTGCCAGCAGCCAAGAGCGGGACTCAAGAAACGGTGCCAAAAACATTCAGTACTTC.

This clonotype turned up a few times. The chain is built from TRBV10-3 and TRBJ2-1, with 8 bases that match TRBD1. Trimming took 2 bases from V and 9 from J; bases not matched to a gene: 9. This CDR3 contains 15 residues. Germline CDR1 ENHRY, CDR2 SYGVKD. CDR3 sequence reads: CAISEPSRGPGEQFF. CDR3 nucleotides: TGTGCCATCAGTGAGCCTTCCAGGGGGCCGGGTGAGCAGTTCTTC.

The rearrangement uses TRBV7-9 and TRBJ1-3; 9 bases align to TRBD1. The CDR3 spans 15 residues. V was clipped by 5 bases and J by 5 bases; unmatched bases: 7. The germline V gene has CDR1 SEHNR and CDR2 FQNEAQ (reference sequence). For the CDR3, the DNA is TGTGCCAGCAGCCCCGGGACAGGGAACCGAAACACCATATATTTT. It yields the protein CASSPGTGNRNTIYF.

This clonotype was picked up a small number of times. J is TRBJ2-3 and V is TRBV5-1, with 10 bases matching TRBD1. Germline CDR1 SGHRS, CDR2 YFSETQ. The V segment lost 3 bases and the J segment 5 bases; nucleotides outside the gene matches: 3. CDR3 length equals 14 residues. In DNA, the CDR3 is TGCGCCAGCAGCTGGGGGACAGGGGAAGATACGCAGTATTTT. Protein: CASSWGTGEDTQYF.

V is TRBV5-1 and J is TRBJ2-1, with TRBD2 matching 11 bases. Germline CDR1 reads SGHRS; CDR2 reads YFSETQ. The CDR3 extends over 14 amino acids. After removal of 4 bases from V and 5 bases from J, the junction contained 2 bases not matched to a gene. The CDR3 is CASSPLAGDNEQFF. The CDR3 nucleotides read TGCGCCAGCAGCCCACTAGCGGGGGACAATGAGCAGTTCTTC.

This clonotype was detected a few times. The J gene is TRBJ2-4, the V gene TRBV19; 7 nucleotides line up with TRBD1. The CDR3 runs 15 residues. CDR1 LNHDA and CDR2 SQIVND come from the germline V gene (reference sequence). Losses at the gene ends were 4 bases for V and 0 bases for J; bases not matched to a gene: 3. CDR3 region: CASSTPGGAKNIQYF. CDR3 bases: TGTGCCAGTAGTACCCCAGGGGGAGCCAAAAACATTCAGTACTTC.

The table lists this clonotype with a few counts. This chain uses TRBV20-1 with TRBJ1-2; a possible D gene is TRBD1 (6 bases). The CDR3 extends over 17 amino acids. The V gene lost 6 bases and the J gene lost 0 bases, with 23 bases spanning the gap. Germline V gene data show CDR1 as DFQATT and CDR2 as SNEGSKA (reference sequence). The CDR3 DNA sequence: TGCAGTGCCCTCCCACGGGGGGCGCATTCATCTAACTATGGCTACACCTTC. This translates into CSALPRGAHSSNYGYTF.

The CDR3 DNA is TGTGCCAGCAGCTTTGGGACAGGGGCTGGTAATTCACCCCTCCACTTT. Amino acid sequence: CASSFGTGAGNSPLHF. V and J are TRBV5-6 and TRBJ1-6; TRBD1 matches at 10 bases. This CDR3 has 16 amino acids. Germline V gives CDR1 SGHDT, CDR2 YYEEEE. The J segment lost 6 bases and the V segment lost 2 bases, leaving 5 bases of the junction unmatched.

This clonotype has at least ten counts. This chain uses TRBV5-1 with TRBJ2-7; D gene ambiguous. The ends were cut back, 4 bases at V and 6 bases at J, with 11 bases in the middle. The CDR3 is made up of 12 amino acids. In germline, CDR1 is SGHRS, CDR2 YFSETQ. This CDR3 is CASSESRAEQYF. CDR3 coding DNA: TGCGCCAGCAGCGAATCTCGGGCCGAGCAGTACTTC.

J is TRBJ1-1 and V is TRBV29-1, with D maybe TRBD1 (6 bases). Germline V gene lookup returns CDR1 SQVTM and CDR2 ANQGSEA. The length of the CDR3 is 13 residues. The ends were cut back, 5 bases at V and 8 bases at J, with 18 bases in the middle. The CDR3 region has the DNA TGCAGCGTTACCTGGCGGGGGGGGCTGGAAGCTTTCTTT. Translating it yields CSVTWRGGLEAFF. Looking up the rest from reference TRBV29-1 and TRBJ1-1 gives the full variable domain: SAVISQKPSRDICQRGTSLTIQCQVDSQVTMMFWYRQQPGQSLTLIATANQGSEATYESGFVIDKFPISRPNLTFSTLTVSNMSPEDSSIYLCSVTWRGGLEAFFGQGTRLTVV.

This clonotype came up a few times. V usage is TRBV20-1 and J usage is TRBJ2-3; the match to TRBD2 covers 11 bases. Germline trimming cut 6 bases from V and 4 bases from J; bases unmatched to any gene: 9. CDR3 size: 15 residues. Germline loops: CDR1 DFQATT, CDR2 SNEGSKA (reference sequence). For the CDR3, the DNA is TGCAGTGCCCCCCCCGCGACTAGCGGGGCAGATACGCAGTATTTT. Translating it yields CSAPPATSGADTQYF.

This chain uses TRBV9 with TRBJ2-3; D unresolved. The V end lost 4 bases, the J end lost 0 bases, and 12 bases lay between the germline ends. There are 15 residues in the CDR3. Germline CDR1 reads SGDLS; CDR2 reads YYNGEE. The CDR3 DNA reads as TGTGCCAGCAGCTTTGAAGAAGCTAGCACAGATACGCAGTATTTT. It specifies CASSFEEASTDTQYF.

This clonotype was seen only a few times. The CDR3 DNA is TGTGCCAGCAGCTTTCCCGGAAACTCCTACGAGCAGTACTTC. This codes for CASSFPGNSYEQYF. The chain employs TRBV7-9 and TRBJ2-7, with D unclear. The germline V and J ends were trimmed by 3 bases and 0 bases, with 9 bases remaining between them. The CDR3 consists of 14 residues. Germline assignment: CDR1 SEHNR and CDR2 FQNEAQ (reference sequence).

The chain recombines TRBV6-1 with TRBJ2-1; D is possibly TRBD2 (7 bases). This CDR3 is 14 amino acids long. Germline values: CDR1 MNHNS, CDR2 SASEGT. V lost 3 bases to trimming and J lost 4 bases, with 10 bases between them. The CDR3 spells CASSERGGYNEQFF. The CDR3 DNA is TGTGCCAGCAGTGAGAGGGGGGGTTACAATGAGCAGTTCTTC.

The sample holds a few counts of this clonotype. The chain carries TRBV5-1 and TRBJ2-3, with unresolved D. V lost 0 bases and J lost 0, with 11 bases in between. Germline CDR1 SGHRS, CDR2 YFSETQ. The CDR3 length is 16 residues. The chain's CDR3 is CASSLALAHSTDTQYF. CDR3 coding DNA: TGCGCCAGCAGCTTGGCTCTGGCCCATAGCACAGATACGCAGTATTTT.

This clonotype was found many times. V is TRBV20-1 and J is TRBJ2-1, with 8 bases aligning to TRBD2. After removal of 7 bases from V and 0 bases from J, the junction contained 8 bases not matched to a gene. This CDR3 contains 15 residues. CDR1 is DFQATT, CDR2 SNEGSKA, per germline (reference sequence). CDR3 coding DNA: TGCAGTGTCAGGACTAGCCCGAGCTCCTACAATGAGCAGTTCTTC. Its protein product is CSVRTSPSSYNEQFF.

The chain joins TRBV24-1 to TRBJ2-3, with 9 nucleotides matching TRBD2. The V and J ends lost 3 bases and 2 bases, in that order; junction bases with no gene match: 8. The CDR3 length is 17 residues. CDR1 is KGHDR and CDR2 is SFDVKD in the germline V gene. As DNA, the CDR3 is TGTGCCACCAGTGATCCGGGACTAGCCTCCCCCACAGATACGCAGTATTTT. Amino acid sequence: CATSDPGLASPTDTQYF.

This clonotype came up a few times. The genes are TRBV19 and TRBJ1-5; D remains ambiguous. Germline V lookup: CDR1 LNHDA, CDR2 SQIVND (reference sequence). V dropped 8 bases and J dropped 4 bases, with 9 bases sitting between them. This CDR3 contains 12 residues. DNA of the CDR3: TGTGCCAGTGAGGCGCAAAATCAGCCCCAGCATTTT. It translates to CASEAQNQPQHF.